This T cell receptor (beta chain) was obtained from a study of cytomegalovirus exposure and HLA in healthy donors (dated by TCRdb to about 2017). At the level of the whole study: An earlier analysis of a few hundred of the donors reported 276 Gb of sequence data and about 120 million unique TCR beta sequences obtained from approximately 180 million T cells. Approximately 300 gigabases of sequencing data and around 85 million unique TCR sequences made up an early release that covered under 750 HLA-typed donors. The genetic ancestry cluster associated with self-reported Caucasian donors included over 65% of the roughly 410 genotyped donors. The study was designed to test whether signatures of past pathogen exposure could be identified by cataloging public T cell receptors. The T cell repertoires of 666 subjects were profiled by immunosequencing and related to cytomegalovirus serostatus. In addition to the first cohort of roughly 700 subjects, a separate validation cohort of over 90 different subjects was used. To predict cytomegalovirus infection status, the study combined high-throughput TCR immunosequencing, statistical association of individual TCRs with disease status, and machine learning. A later analysis re-examined previously published TCR beta repertoires from hundreds of donors and added high-resolution HLA genotyping to investigate patterns of TCR occurrence. Rather than using new phenotypic data, the later analysis identified candidate immune exposures from TCR beta sequences and from how often those sequences occurred across donors. An earlier analysis of a few hundred of the donors applied high-throughput TCR beta sequencing to assess whether each TCR beta V gene segment acted as functional or pseudogenic. Alongside the repertoire data, information on donor age, sex, ethnicity and CMV serostatus was compiled. A later genetic analysis used genome-wide SNP genotypes for about 65% of the 666 donors, treating that subset as a discovery cohort. All discovery cohort repertoires had been generated using a single sequencing platform. Class I and class II HLA loci were covered by the typing at four-digit resolution. Typing coverage differed by locus: A, B, C, DRB1 and DQB1 were typed in roughly 629-630 donors, DQA1 in about 550, DPA1 in 600 to 610, and DPB1 in just under 490. Because of strong linkage in the cohort, five DR-DQ haplotypes were treated as single units for association and clustering. Among around 400 genotyped donors of the cohort, an average of roughly 240,000 unique TCR beta nucleotide sequences were sequenced per donor, around 20% of them non-productive.

About this clone itself: No cognate antigen has been identified for it. No base-level quality is on record; no much larger clone is a single base apart.

The cohort consisted of 666 healthy bone marrow donors. Cohort members were all nominally healthy when sampled, although unrecorded immune exposures were likely present. The donor was CMV seropositive and was included in the group of some 290 seropositive cohort members. A peripheral blood sample was collected from each donor, and TCR beta sequencing was performed on peripheral blood mononuclear cells. Genomic DNA was extracted from the blood cell samples with the Qiagen DNeasy Blood Extraction Kit. Libraries were prepared through the immunoSEQ multiplex PCR assay. A mixture of 60 forward primers for TCR Vbeta segments and 13 reverse primers for TCR Jbeta segments was used in the multiplex PCR. The CDR3 region of rearranged TCR beta genes was amplified from genomic DNA by a multiplex PCR assay. Amplified TCR beta libraries were sequenced as 87-base-pair reads on the Illumina HiSeq System. For the original study's pipeline: Across the 666 repertoires, a later analysis counted 80 million or so unique TCR beta chains, roughly 11 million of which were shared by at least two donors. To remove PCR and sequencing errors, raw reads were error-corrected and collapsed into unique sequences using a nearest-neighbor algorithm that merged closely related sequences. To assign V, D and J gene segments, CDR3 sequences were aligned to IMGT reference sequences. For a sequence to be retained, at least a six-nucleotide match to both a V gene segment and a J gene segment was required. Rearrangements were classified as productive when the CDR3 lacked stop codons and remained in frame with V and J, and all other rearrangements were classified as non-productive. Following IMGT convention, CDR3 was defined as the stretch from the second conserved V-encoded cysteine to the conserved J-encoded phenylalanine. The earlier analysis of about 610 of the donors excluded any sequence lacking an unambiguous match to a single V gene segment. An earlier analysis of about 590 of the donors classified V segments as functional when productive rearrangements were above 56.7% and as segregating when the standard deviation between donors was above 5%. A statistical classification framework was built for diagnosing cytomegalovirus status from the catalog of TCR beta chain sequences. A later analysis assigned V and J genes by comparing TCR nucleotide sequences with IMGT/GENE-DB human TR gene sequences. In a later analysis, CDR3 sequences and most-parsimonious VDJ recombination scenarios were assigned using the TCRdist pipeline. In a later analysis, each TCR beta chain was defined by its CDR3 amino acid sequence together with its V-gene family, and reads lacking a unique V-gene family were excluded. To address suspected cross-contamination and a sequencing artifact, a later analysis removed a few hundred highly shared, low-generation-probability nucleotide sequences. A later analysis calculated a clonal expansion index for each public chain from normalized within-repertoire ranks of inferred template counts. In a later analysis, generation probabilities were computed using a VDJ recombination model fitted to out-of-frame rearrangements, and the results were checked against IGoR. Hypergeometric tests were used in a later analysis to score TCR-TCR, TCR-HLA and TCR-CMV co-occurrence, with a repertoire-size bias correction applied to the TCR pairs. To estimate false discovery rates, a later analysis permuted the HLA or CMV assignments 20 times. In a later analysis, co-occurring TCRs were grouped with DBSCAN, and TCRdist sequence similarity was added when clustering was performed within HLA-allele-positive subsets. For co-occurrence clustering, repertoires with fewer than 30,000 or more than 120,000 public chains were excluded, along with four to six repertoires with anomalous nucleotide sharing. The clones in this table, taken by TCRdb from immuneACCESS, are in-frame only. Not every clone is retained; where verified, under half of the shortfall comes from an unresolved V gene, and the cause of the rest is unknown. V and J calls and clone size are those listed in that table; D and trimming were worked out from the DNA. The sample data list under 200,000 clones, and 75% to 85% of these were observed just once. The top ten constitute more than 0.35% of the sample.

Broad study findings and their caveats: In a later analysis, TCR association rates were found to vary across HLA loci, with the most associated TCRs seen for DRB1 alleles and the fewest for HLA-C alleles. In a later analysis, several top co-occurrence clusters were reported to appear linked to parvovirus B19, influenza, CMV and Epstein-Barr virus. In a later analysis, HLA-associated TCR beta chains were found to be more clonally expanded and to have lower generation probabilities than equally common non-associated chains. Three of the identified cytomegalovirus-associated TCR beta chains were confirmed in vitro to be specific for cytomegalovirus antigens. Presence/absence analyses assumed roughly uniform sequencing depth across donors, an assumption that may not hold. Across donors, most TCR sequences were observed very rarely, whereas some public TCRs were present in many individuals. According to the authors, the approach could potentially be generalized to other disease states and immunological phenotypes. A later analysis found that most CMV-associated TCR beta chains appeared HLA-restricted, with HLA associations seemingly driven largely by CMV exposure. A further reported finding was that TCR beta sequences accurately predicted the HLA-A and HLA-B alleles for most subjects in the first cohort. A later genetic analysis associated a missense DCLRE1C variant with V-gene and J-gene trimming of TCR beta chains, and an independent cohort replicated the association. The study gave a list of 150 to 200 TCR beta chains associated with cytomegalovirus. Broadly in line with IMGT annotations, most TCR beta V segments showed up in productive rearrangements about 90% or about 30% of the time in an earlier analysis of 450 to 600 of the donors. Correlated functional status among segregating V segments might reflect linkage disequilibrium, but an unknown experimental factor could not be ruled out. In a later genetic analysis, fewer N-insertions in productive TCRs were reported among donors in an Asian-associated ancestry cluster than the roughly 710-donor mean. At a false discovery rate of 0.05, a later analysis linked under 20,000 TCR beta sequences to specific HLA alleles. Because counts were too low, under 20 rarely observed V segments, including chromosome 9 orphons, were left out of the earlier analysis of over 550 of the donors. This cohort had only TCR beta chains sequenced, and the lack of alpha or paired-chain data limited which features could be detected. Because HLA typing was missing for some donors at each locus, association tests included only the typed subset. Assigning TCR associations to individual alleles was difficult when HLA alleles, especially DR and DQ, strongly co-occurred. Immune exposure information for the cohort was limited to CMV serostatus. The sequencing pipeline was judged likely to have produced a cluster of highly shared sequence variants as a technical artifact. The classifier was reported to diagnose cytomegalovirus status with high specificity and sensitivity in both the original and validation cohorts.

The receptor comes from a male donor in good health and CMV-seropositive. The sample consisted of PBMCs.

Read as DNA, the sequence is TGTGCCAGCAGCAAAGATCCCCCCCACTACGAGCAGTACTTC. Its translation is CASSKDPPHYEQYF. The chain is assembled from TRBV21-1 and TRBJ2-7; the tabulated D call, TRBD1, remains unverified against the DNA. TRBV21-1 is tagged as a pseudogene. From its cysteine to its phenylalanine, the CDR3 spans 14 amino acids. The DNA shown is the 42-base CDR3, in frame from base 1.